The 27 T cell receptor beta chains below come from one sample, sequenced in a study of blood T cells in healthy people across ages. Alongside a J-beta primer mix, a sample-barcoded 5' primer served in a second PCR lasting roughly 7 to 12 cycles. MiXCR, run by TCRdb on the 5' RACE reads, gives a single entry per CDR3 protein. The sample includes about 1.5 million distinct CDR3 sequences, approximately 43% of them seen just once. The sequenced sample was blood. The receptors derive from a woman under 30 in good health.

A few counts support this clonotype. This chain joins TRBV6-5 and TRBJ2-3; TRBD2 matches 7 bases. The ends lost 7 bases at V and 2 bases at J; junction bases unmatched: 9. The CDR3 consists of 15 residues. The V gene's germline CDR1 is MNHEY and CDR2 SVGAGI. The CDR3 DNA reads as TGTGCCAGCAAGCGGGGCGCCACAGTCACAGATACGCAGTATTTT. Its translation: CASKRGATVTDTQYF.

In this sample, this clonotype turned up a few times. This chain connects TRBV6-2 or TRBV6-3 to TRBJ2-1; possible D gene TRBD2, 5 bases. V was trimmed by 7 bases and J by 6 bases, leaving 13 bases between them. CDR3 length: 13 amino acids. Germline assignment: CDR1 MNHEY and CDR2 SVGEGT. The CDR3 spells CASIGPSSNEQFF. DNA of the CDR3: TGTGCCAGCATCGGACCTAGCTCCAATGAGCAGTTCTTC.

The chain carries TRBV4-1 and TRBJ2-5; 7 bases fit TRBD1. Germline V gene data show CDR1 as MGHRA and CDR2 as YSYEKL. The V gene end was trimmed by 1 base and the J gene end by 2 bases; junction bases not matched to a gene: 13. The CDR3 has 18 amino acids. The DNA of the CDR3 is TGCGCCAGCAGCCAAGGGCCGCGACAGGGATACAAACAAGAGACCCAGTACTTC. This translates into CASSQGPRQGYKQETQYF.

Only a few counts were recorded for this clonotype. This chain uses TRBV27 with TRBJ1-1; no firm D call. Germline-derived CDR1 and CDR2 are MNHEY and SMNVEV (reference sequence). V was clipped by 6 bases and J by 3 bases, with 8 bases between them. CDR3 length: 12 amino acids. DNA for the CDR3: TGTGCCAGCAGCGTCCCCGACACTGAAGCTTTCTTT. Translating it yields CASSVPDTEAFF.

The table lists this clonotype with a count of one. CDR3: CASEAGTGNEKLFF. The CDR3 coding sequence is TGTGCCAGCGAGGCCGGGACAGGGAATGAAAAACTGTTTTTT. The chain uses TRBV25-1 and TRBJ1-4; TRBD1 aligns across 9 bases. Per the germline V gene, CDR1 is MGHDK and CDR2 is SYGVNS. This CDR3 is 14 amino acids long. V was clipped by 8 bases and J by 5 bases; unmatched bases: 6. The full variable domain, completed using reference TRBV25-1 and TRBJ1-4, is EADIYQTPRYLVIGTGKKITLECSQTMGHDKMYWYQQDPGMELHLIHYSYGVNSTEKGDLSSESTVSRIRTEHFPLTLESARPSHTSQYLCASEAGTGNEKLFFGSGTQLSVL.

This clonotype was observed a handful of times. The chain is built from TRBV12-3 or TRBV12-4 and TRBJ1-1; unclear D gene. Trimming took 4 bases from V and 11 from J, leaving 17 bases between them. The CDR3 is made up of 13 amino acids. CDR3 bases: TGTGCCAGCAGTTCGAAACTACATGGGGTTGCTTTCTTT. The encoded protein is CASSSKLHGVAFF.

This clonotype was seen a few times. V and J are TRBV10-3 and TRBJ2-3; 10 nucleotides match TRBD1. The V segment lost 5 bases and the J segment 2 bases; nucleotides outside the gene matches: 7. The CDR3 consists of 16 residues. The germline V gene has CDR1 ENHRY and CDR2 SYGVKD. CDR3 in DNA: TGTGCCATCAGTTCCTCCGGGACAGGGGACACAGATACGCAGTATTTT. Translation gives CAISSSGTGDTDTQYF.

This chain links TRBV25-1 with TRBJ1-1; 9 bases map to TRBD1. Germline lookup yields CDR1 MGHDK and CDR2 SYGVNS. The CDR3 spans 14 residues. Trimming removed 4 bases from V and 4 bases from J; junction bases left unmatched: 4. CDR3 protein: CASSGDRAPTEAFF. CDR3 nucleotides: TGTGCCAGCAGTGGGGACAGGGCACCCACTGAAGCTTTCTTT.

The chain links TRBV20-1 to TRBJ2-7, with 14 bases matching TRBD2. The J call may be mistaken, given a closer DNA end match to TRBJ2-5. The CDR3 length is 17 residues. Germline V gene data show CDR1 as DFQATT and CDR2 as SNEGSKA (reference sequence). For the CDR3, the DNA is TGCAGTGCTCGCCCTTATAGACTAGCGGGGGGGCCGGAGACCCAGTACTTC. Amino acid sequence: CSARPYRLAGGPETQYF.

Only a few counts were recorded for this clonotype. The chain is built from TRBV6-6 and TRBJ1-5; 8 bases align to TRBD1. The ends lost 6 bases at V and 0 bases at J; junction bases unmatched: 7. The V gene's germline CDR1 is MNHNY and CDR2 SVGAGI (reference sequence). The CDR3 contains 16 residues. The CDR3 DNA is TGTGCCAGCAGGACGGGGACAGGCATTAGCAATCAGCCCCAGCATTTT. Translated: CASRTGTGISNQPQHF.

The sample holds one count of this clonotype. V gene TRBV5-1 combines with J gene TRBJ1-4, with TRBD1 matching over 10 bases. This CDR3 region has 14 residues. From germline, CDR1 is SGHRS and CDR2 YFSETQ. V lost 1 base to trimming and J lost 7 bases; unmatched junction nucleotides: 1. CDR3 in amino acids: CASSLRDRGEKLFF. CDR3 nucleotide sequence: TGCGCCAGCAGCTTGAGGGACAGGGGTGAAAAACTGTTTTTT.

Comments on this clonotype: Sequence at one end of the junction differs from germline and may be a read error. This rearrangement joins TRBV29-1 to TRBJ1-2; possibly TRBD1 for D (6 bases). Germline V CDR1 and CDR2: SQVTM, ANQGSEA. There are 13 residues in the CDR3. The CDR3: CSGEWPGAHGYTF. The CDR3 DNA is TGCAGCGGTGAATGGCCGGGGGCCCATGGCTACACCTTC.

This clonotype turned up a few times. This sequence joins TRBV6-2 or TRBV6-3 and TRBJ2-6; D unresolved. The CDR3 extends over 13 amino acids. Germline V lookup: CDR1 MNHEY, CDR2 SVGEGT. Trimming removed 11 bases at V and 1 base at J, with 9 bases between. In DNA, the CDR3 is TGTGCCGGACGTCAATCTGGGGCCAACGTCCTGACTTTC. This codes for CAGRQSGANVLTF.

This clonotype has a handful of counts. The DNA of the CDR3 is TGTGCCAGCAGCGTGGACAGAGTTGAAAAACTGTTTTTT. Translating it yields CASSVDRVEKLFF. The gene calls are TRBV7-2 and TRBJ1-4, with a tentative D call TRBD1 (6 bases). CDR1 and CDR2 from the germline V gene are SGHTA and FQGNSA. The length of the CDR3 is 13 residues. V was pared by 5 bases and J by 7 bases, with 11 bases between.

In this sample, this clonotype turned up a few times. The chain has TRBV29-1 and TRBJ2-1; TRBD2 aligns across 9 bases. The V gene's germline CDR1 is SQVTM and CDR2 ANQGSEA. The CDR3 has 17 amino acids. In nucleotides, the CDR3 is TGCGGCTGGGTCAAAGGGTCCCTAGCGGGGTTTAGGAATGAGCAGTTCTTC. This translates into CGWVKGSLAGFRNEQFF.

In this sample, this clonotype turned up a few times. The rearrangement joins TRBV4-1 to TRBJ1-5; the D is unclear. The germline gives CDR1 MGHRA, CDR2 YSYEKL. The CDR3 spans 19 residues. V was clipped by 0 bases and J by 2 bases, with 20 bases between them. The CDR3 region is CASSQDPGLSVLGNQPQHF. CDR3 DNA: TGCGCCAGCAGCCAAGATCCGGGATTGAGTGTTCTGGGCAATCAGCCCCAGCATTTT.

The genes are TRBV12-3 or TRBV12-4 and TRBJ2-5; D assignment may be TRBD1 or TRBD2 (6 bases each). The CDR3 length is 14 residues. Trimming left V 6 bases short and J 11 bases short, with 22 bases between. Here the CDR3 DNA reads TGTGCCAGCAGCCAAAGGAGGGGGACGTATGAGCAGTACTTC. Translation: CASSQRRGTYEQYF.

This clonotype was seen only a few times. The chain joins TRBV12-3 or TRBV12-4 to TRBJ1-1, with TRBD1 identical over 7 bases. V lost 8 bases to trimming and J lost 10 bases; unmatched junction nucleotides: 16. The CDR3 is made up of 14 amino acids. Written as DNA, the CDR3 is TGTGCCAGCTCTTCTCGCCAGGGGGGGGGTGGAGCTTTCTTT. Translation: CASSSRQGGGGAFF.

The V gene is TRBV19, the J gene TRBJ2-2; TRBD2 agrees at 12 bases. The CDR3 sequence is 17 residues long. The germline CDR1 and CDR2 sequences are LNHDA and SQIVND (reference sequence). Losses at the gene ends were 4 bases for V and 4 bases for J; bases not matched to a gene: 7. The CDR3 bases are TGTGCCAGTAGTAAAAGACTAGCGGGGGACCTCACCGGGGAGCTGTTTTTT. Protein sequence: CASSKRLAGDLTGELFF.

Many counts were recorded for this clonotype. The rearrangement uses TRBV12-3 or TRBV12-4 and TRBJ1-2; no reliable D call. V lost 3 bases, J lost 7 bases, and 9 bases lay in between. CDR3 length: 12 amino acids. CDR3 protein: CASSFGGSGYTF. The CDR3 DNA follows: TGTGCCAGCAGTTTTGGAGGGTCTGGCTACACCTTC.

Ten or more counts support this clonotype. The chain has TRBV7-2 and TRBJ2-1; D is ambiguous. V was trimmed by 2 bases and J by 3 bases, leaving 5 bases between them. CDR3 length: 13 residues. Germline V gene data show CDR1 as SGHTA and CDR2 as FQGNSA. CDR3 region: CASSLMSYNEQFF. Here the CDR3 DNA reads TGTGCCAGCAGCTTAATGAGCTACAATGAGCAGTTCTTC.

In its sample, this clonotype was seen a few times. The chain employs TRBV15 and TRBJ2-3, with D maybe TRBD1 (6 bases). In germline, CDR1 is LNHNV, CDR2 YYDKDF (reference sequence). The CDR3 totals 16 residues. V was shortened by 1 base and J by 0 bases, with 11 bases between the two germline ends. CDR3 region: CATSRGRTASTDTQYF. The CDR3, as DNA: TGTGCCACCAGCAGAGGCCGGACAGCTAGCACAGATACGCAGTATTTT.

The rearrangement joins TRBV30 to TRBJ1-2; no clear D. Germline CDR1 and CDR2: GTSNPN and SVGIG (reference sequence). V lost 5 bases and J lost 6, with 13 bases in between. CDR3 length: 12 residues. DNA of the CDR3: TGTGCCTGGTCCGAGTTCCTCAATGGCTACACCTTC. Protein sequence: CAWSEFLNGYTF.

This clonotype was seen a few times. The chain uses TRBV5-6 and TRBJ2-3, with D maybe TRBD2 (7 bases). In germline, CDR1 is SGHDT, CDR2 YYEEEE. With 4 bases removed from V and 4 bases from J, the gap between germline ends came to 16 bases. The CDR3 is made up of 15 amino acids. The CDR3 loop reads CASSHLAGAADTQYF. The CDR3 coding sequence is TGTGCCAGCAGCCATCTGGCGGGGGCGGCAGATACGCAGTATTTT.

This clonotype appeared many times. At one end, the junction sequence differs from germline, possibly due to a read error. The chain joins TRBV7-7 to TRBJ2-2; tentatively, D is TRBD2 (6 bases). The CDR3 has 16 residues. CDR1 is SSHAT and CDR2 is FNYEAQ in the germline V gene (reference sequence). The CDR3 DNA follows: TGTGCTAGCAGCTTAAACTCGGCGGGGAGCACCGGGGAGCTGTTTTTT. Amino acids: CASSLNSAGSTGELFF.

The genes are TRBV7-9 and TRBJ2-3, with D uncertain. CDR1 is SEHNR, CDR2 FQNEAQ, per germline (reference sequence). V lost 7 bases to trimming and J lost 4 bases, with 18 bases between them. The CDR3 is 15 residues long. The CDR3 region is CASTRVEFVADTQYF. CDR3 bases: TGTGCCAGCACCCGCGTGGAATTTGTCGCAGATACGCAGTATTTT.

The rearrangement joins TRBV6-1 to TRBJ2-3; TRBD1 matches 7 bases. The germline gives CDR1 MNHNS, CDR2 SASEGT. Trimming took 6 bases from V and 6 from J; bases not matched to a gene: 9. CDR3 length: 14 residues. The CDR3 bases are TGTGCCAGCAGAGCTAGGACAGGTACGGATACGCAGTATTTT. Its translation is CASRARTGTDTQYF.